The subject of this entry is one T cell receptor (beta chain). V lost 4 bases to trimming and J lost 2 bases; unmatched junction nucleotides: 4. The CDR3 sequence is 15 residues long. CDR1 and CDR2 (germline): SGHKS, YYEKEE (reference sequence). This entry is derived from a study of blood T cell repertoires in COVID-19. The table came from immunoSEQ multiplex PCR; TCRdb's copy has only in-frame clones and leaves some out. Of about 220,000 clones listed, around nine tenths were seen once; the top ten hold roughly 14%. Sequencing input: PBMCs or T cells enriched from blood (not recorded which). The chain links TRBV5-5 to TRBJ1-3; the match to TRBD1 covers 9 bases. The clonotype comes from a woman aged 50 to 60 with acute COVID-19. The CDR3 DNA is TGTGCCAGCAGCCGAGACAGGGGGACTGGAAACACCATATATTTT. Its translation is CASSRDRGTGNTIYF.